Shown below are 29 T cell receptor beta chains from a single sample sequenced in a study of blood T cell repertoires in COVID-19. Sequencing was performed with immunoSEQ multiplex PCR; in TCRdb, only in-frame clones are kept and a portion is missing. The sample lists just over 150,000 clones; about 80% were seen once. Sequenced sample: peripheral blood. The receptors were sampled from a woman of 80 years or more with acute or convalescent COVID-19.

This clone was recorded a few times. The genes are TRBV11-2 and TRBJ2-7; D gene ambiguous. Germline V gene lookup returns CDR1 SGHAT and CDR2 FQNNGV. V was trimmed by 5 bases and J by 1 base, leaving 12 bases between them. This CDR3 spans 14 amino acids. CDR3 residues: CASSPQRGSYEQYF. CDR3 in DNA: TGTGCCAGCAGCCCCCAAAGAGGTTCCTACGAGCAGTACTTC.

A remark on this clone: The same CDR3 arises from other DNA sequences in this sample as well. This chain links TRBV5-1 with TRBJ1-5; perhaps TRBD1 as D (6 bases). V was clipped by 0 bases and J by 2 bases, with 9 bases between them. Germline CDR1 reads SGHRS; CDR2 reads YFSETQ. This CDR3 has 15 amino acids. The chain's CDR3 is CASSLDSGGNQPQHF. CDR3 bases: TGCGCCAGCAGCTTGGACTCAGGGGGCAATCAGCCCCAGCATTTT.

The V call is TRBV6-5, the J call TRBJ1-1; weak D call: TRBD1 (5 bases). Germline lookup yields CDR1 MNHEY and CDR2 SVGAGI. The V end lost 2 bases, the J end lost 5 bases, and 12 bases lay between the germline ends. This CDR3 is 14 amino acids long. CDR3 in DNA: TGTGCCAGCAGTTACGTGGGTTCAGGGACTGAAGCTTTCTTT. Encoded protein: CASSYVGSGTEAFF.

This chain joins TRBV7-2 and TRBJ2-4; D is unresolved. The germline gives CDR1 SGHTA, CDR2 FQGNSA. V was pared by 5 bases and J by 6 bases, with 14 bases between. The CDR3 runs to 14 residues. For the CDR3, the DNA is TGTGCCAGCAGCCCACGGCTATCGGGAAACATTCAGTACTTC. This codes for CASSPRLSGNIQYF.

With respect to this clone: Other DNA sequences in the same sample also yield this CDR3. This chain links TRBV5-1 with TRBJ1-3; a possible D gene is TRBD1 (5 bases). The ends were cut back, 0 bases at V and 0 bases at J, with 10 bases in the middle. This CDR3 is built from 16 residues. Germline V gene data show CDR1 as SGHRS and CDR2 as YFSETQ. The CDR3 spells CASSLEPGISGNTIYF. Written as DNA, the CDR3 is TGCGCCAGCAGCTTGGAGCCAGGGATCTCTGGAAACACCATATATTTT.

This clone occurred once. The CDR3 nucleotides read TGCAGCGTTGAAGGCCCCAGGGGATCCTACAATGAGCAGTTCTTC. This gives the protein CSVEGPRGSYNEQFF. The chain employs TRBV29-1 and TRBJ2-1; TRBD1 might be the D (6 bases). Trimming shortened V by 1 base and J by 1 base, and 11 bases separated the two germline ends. CDR1 is SQVTM and CDR2 is ANQGSEA in the germline V gene. The CDR3 is 15 amino acids.

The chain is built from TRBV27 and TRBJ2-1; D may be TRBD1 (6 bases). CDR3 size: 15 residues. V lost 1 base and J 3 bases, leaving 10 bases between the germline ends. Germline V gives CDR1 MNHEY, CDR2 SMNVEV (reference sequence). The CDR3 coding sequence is TGTGCCAGCAGTTTATTACAGGGCGGCTACAATGAGCAGTTCTTC. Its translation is CASSLLQGGYNEQFF.

The CDR3 here is CATNRRGGPSTEAFF. The CDR3 DNA reads TGTGCCACCAACCGGCGAGGGGGCCCCAGCACTGAAGCTTTCTTT. The chain couples TRBV19 to TRBJ1-1, with 7 bases matching TRBD1. Germline CDR1 is LNHDA and CDR2 is SQIVND (reference sequence). Trimming removed 10 bases from V and 4 bases from J; junction bases left unmatched: 15. The CDR3 spans 15 residues.

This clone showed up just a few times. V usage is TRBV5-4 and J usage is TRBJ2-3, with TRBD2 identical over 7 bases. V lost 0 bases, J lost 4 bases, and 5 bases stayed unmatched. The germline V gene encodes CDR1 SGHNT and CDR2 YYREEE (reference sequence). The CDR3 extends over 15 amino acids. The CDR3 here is CASSLEGGSADTQYF. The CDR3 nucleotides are TGTGCCAGCAGCTTGGAGGGCGGGAGCGCAGATACGCAGTATTTT.

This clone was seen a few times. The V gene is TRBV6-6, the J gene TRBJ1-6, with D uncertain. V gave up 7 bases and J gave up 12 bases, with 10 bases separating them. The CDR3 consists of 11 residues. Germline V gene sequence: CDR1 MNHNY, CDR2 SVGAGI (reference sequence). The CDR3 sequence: CASTREGPLHF. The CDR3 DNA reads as TGTGCCAGCACAAGAGAGGGACCCCTCCACTTT.

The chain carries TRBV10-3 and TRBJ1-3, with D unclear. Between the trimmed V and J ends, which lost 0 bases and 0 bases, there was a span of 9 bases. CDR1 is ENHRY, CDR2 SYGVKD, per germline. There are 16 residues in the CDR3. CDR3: CAISESSQNSGNTIYF. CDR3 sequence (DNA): TGTGCCATCAGTGAGTCGTCGCAGAACTCTGGAAACACCATATATTTT.

The CDR3 coding sequence is TGTGCCAGCTCACCGGCGGGGAGTACCTCCTACGAGCAGTACTTC. This sequence encodes CASSPAGSTSYEQYF. The rearrangement links TRBV18 to TRBJ2-7; D may be TRBD2 (6 bases). Trimming stripped 3 bases from V and 0 bases from J, with 12 bases between. The CDR3 covers 15 residues. Germline CDR1 and CDR2: KGHSH and LQKENI.

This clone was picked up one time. CDR3: CASSSDRGYNSPLHF. The CDR3 DNA follows: TGTGCCAGCAGCAGTGACAGGGGCTATAATTCACCCCTCCACTTT. The chain couples TRBV7-2 to TRBJ1-6; 8 positions match TRBD1. Germline V CDR1 and CDR2: SGHTA, FQGNSA. The CDR3 has 15 residues. The V gene end was trimmed by 5 bases and the J gene end by 3 bases; junction bases not matched to a gene: 3.

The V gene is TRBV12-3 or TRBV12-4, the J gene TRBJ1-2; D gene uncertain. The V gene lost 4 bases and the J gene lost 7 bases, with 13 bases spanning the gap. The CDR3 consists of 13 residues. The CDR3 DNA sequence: TGTGCCAGCAGTTCGTCCGCGGGCGGTGGCTACACCTTC. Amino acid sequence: CASSSSAGGGYTF.

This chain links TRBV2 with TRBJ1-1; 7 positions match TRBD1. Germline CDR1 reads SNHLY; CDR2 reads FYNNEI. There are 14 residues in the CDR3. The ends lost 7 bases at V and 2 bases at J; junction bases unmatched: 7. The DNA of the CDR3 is TGTGCCAGCACTGCTGACAGGGCCAACACTGAAGCTTTCTTT. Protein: CASTADRANTEAFF.

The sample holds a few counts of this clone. The CDR3, as DNA: TGTGCCAGCAGCCTCCGGACAGGGAACTACGAGCAGTACTTC. As protein: CASSLRTGNYEQYF. The chain has TRBV6-6 and TRBJ2-7; 8 positions agree with TRBD1. The CDR3 is made up of 14 amino acids. CDR1 and CDR2 from the germline V gene are MNHNY and SVGAGI (reference sequence). V lost 6 bases to trimming and J lost 3 bases; unmatched junction nucleotides: 7.

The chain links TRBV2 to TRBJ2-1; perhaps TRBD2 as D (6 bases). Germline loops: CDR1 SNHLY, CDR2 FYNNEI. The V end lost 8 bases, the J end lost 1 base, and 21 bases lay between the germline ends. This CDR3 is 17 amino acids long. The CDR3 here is CASVFFYGSGSYNEQFF. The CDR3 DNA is TGTGCCAGCGTTTTTTTTTACGGGAGCGGGTCCTACAATGAGCAGTTCTTC.

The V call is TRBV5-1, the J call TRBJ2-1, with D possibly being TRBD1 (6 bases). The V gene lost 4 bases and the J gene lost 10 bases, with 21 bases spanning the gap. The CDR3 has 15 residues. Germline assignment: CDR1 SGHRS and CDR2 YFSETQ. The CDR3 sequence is CASSPGGDGAGEQFF. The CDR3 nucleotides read TGCGCCAGCAGCCCTGGGGGCGACGGGGCTGGGGAGCAGTTCTTC.

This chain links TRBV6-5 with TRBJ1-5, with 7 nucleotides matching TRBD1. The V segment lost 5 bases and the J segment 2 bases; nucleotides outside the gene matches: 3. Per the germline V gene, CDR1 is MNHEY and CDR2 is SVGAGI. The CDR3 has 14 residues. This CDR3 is CASSRQGGNQPQHF. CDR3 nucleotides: TGTGCCAGCAGTCGACAGGGTGGCAATCAGCCCCAGCATTTT.

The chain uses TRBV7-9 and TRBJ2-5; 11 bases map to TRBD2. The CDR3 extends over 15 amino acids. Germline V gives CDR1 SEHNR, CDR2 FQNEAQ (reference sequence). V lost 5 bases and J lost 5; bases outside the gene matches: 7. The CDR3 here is CASSVLAGGWETQYF. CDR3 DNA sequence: TGTGCCAGCAGCGTGCTAGCGGGAGGCTGGGAGACCCAGTACTTC. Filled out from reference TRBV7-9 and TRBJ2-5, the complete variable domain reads DTGVSQNPRHKITKRGQNVTFRCDPISEHNRLYWYRQTLGQGPEFLTYFQNEAQLEKSRLLSDRFSAERPKGSFSTLEIQRTEQGDSAMYLCASSVLAGGWETQYFGPGTRLLVL.

CDR3 coding DNA: TGTGCCAGCAGTGATTGGAGCGTAGAGCAGTACTTC. Protein product: CASSDWSVEQYF. This sequence joins TRBV2 and TRBJ2-7; D is unresolved. This CDR3 comprises 12 residues. Trimming stripped 3 bases from V and 7 bases from J, with 10 bases between. Germline values: CDR1 SNHLY, CDR2 FYNNEI.

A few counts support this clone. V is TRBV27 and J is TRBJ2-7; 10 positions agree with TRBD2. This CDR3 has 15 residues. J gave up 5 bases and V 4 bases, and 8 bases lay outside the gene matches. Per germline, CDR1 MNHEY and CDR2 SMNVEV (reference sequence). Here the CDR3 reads CASSSSEREGDEQYF. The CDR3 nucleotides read TGTGCCAGCAGTTCGTCTGAGCGGGAGGGGGACGAGCAGTACTTC.

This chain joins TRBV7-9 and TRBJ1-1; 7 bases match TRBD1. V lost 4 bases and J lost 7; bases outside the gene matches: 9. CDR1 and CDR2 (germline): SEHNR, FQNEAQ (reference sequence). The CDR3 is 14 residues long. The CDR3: CASSSTMGQLEAFF. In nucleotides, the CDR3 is TGTGCCAGCAGCTCAACAATGGGACAGCTTGAAGCTTTCTTT.

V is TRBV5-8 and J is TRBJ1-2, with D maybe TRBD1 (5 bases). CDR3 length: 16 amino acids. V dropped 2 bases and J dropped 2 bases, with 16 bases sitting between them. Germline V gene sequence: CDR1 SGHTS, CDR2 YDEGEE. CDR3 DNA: TGTGCCAGCAGCTTAATCGGGACGGGGGAGAACTATGGCTACACCTTC. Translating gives CASSLIGTGENYGYTF.

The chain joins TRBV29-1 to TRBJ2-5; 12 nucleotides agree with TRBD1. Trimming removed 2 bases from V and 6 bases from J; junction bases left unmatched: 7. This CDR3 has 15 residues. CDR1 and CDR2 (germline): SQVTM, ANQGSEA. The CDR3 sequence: CSVEFGTGGGQTQYF. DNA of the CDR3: TGCAGCGTTGAATTCGGGACAGGGGGCGGGCAGACCCAGTACTTC.

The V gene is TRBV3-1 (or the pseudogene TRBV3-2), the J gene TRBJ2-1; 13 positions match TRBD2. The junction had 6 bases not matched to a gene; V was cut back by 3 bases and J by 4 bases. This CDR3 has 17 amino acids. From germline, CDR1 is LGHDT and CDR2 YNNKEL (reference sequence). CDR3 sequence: CASSQQLAGGGYNEQFF. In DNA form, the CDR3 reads TGTGCCAGCAGCCAGCAACTAGCGGGAGGGGGATACAATGAGCAGTTCTTC.

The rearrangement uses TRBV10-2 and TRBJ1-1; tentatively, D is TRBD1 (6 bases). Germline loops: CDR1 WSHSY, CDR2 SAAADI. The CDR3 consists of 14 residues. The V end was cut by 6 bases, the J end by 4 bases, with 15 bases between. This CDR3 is CASREGGMGTEAFF. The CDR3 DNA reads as TGCGCCAGCAGGGAGGGGGGGATGGGCACTGAAGCTTTCTTT.

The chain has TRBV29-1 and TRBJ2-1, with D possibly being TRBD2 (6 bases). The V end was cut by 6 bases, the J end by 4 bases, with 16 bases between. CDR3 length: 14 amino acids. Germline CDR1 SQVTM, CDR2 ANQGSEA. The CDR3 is CSVLRDLKYNEQFF. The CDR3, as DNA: TGCAGCGTGTTGAGGGACTTAAAGTACAATGAGCAGTTCTTC.

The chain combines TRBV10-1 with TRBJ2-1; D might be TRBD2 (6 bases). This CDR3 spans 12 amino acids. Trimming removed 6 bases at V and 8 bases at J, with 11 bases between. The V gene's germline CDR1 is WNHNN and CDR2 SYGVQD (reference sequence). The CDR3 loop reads CASSPGDYEQFF. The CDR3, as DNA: TGCGCCAGCAGCCCTGGGGACTATGAGCAGTTCTTC.